This entry lists 5 T cell receptor beta chains sequenced from one sample in a study of shared clonotypes between healthy human individuals. Repertoires were generated with immunoSEQ multiplex PCR, while TCRdb's copy carries only in-frame clones and drops some. Among about 1 million clones listed, about three quarters were seen once. Source material: memory CD4+ T cells sorted from blood. Indicated subset: CD45RA-negative fraction. These receptors were obtained from a man aged 18 to 29 in good health.

The chain has TRBV6-1 and TRBJ2-7; 8 nucleotides match TRBD1. Losses at the gene ends were 2 bases for V and 2 bases for J; bases not matched to a gene: 8. Germline assignment: CDR1 MNHNS and CDR2 SASEGT. This CDR3 spans 16 amino acids. CDR3 loop: CASSEIPGTGAYEQYF. The CDR3 DNA sequence: TGTGCCAGCAGTGAAATCCCCGGGACAGGCGCCTACGAGCAGTACTTC.

The chain is built from TRBV6-1 and TRBJ2-5; tentative D call: TRBD1 (5 bases). CDR1 and CDR2 (germline): MNHNS, SASEGT. The CDR3 is made up of 14 amino acids. Trimming left V 7 bases short and J 1 base short, with 13 bases between. The CDR3, as DNA: TGTGCCAGCACCGTGGGGCAGGGCCAAGAGACCCAGTACTTC. It encodes CASTVGQGQETQYF.

The chain has TRBV7-9 and TRBJ1-2; no definite D call. This CDR3 spans 14 amino acids. Germline V gene sequence: CDR1 SEHNR, CDR2 FQNEAQ (reference sequence). V lost 4 bases and J lost 2, with 11 bases in between. The CDR3 coding sequence is TGTGCCAGCAGCTCTAGAATTTCAAACTATGGCTACACCTTC. This translates into CASSSRISNYGYTF.

J is TRBJ2-3 and V is TRBV18; the match to TRBD2 covers 9 bases. CDR1 is KGHSH and CDR2 is LQKENI in the germline V gene. V lost 1 base to trimming and J lost 4 bases; unmatched junction nucleotides: 3. The CDR3 runs 15 residues. CDR3 DNA: TGTGCCAGCTCACCACTACTAGCGGGTTCAGATACGCAGTATTTT. Translating gives CASSPLLAGSDTQYF.

As concerns this clone: The same CDR3 can be traced to other DNA sequences in this sample. The chain has TRBV6-5 and TRBJ1-3, with D maybe TRBD1 (5 bases). CDR3 size: 15 residues. Germline CDR1 is MNHEY and CDR2 is SVGAGI. Deletions cut 0 bases from V and 4 bases from J, with 10 bases between. This chain's CDR3 is CASSYSGQGGNTIYF. CDR3 nucleotide sequence: TGTGCCAGCAGTTACTCGGGCCAGGGAGGAAACACCATATATTTT.